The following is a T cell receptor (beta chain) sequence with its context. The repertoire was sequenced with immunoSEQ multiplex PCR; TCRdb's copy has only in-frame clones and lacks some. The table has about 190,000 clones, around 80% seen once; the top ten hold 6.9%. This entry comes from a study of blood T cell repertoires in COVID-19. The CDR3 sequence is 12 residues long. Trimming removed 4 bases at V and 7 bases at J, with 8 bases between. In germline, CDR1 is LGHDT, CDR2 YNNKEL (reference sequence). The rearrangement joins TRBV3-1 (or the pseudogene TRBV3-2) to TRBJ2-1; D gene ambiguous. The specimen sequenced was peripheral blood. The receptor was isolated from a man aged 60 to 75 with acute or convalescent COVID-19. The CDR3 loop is CASSPTRNEQFF. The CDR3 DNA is TGTGCCAGCAGCCCCACTCGGAATGAGCAGTTCTTC.